A few counts support the clone carrying this TCR beta chain. The antigen remains undetermined. Sequencing used immunoSEQ multiplex PCR; TCRdb keeps in-frame clones, though not all of them. This sample yields more than 70,000 clones, of which roughly 87% are seen a single time; approximately 1.2% belongs to the top ten. The data were obtained in a study of T cell responses to AZD1222 COVID-19 vaccine. The trim removed 2 bases at V and 0 bases at J, leaving 0 bases unmatched. The CDR3 spans 14 residues. CDR1 is MNHEY, CDR2 SVGEGT, per germline. Study conclusions and caveats: Of the AZD1222 recipients, only five to seven were seropositive at baseline. With two AZD1222 doses given, Spike-specific TCR breadth and depth both rose.

The rearrangement uses TRBV6-2 or TRBV6-3 and TRBJ1-1; 7 bases are a match to TRBD1. This sequence originates from an adult who received the AZD1222 COVID-19 vaccine. The sample here was peripheral blood, taken 28 days after the second AZD1222 dose. CDR3 sequence (DNA): TGTGCCAGCAGTTACGGGACAGTGAACACTGAAGCTTTCTTT. Its protein product is CASSYGTVNTEAFF.